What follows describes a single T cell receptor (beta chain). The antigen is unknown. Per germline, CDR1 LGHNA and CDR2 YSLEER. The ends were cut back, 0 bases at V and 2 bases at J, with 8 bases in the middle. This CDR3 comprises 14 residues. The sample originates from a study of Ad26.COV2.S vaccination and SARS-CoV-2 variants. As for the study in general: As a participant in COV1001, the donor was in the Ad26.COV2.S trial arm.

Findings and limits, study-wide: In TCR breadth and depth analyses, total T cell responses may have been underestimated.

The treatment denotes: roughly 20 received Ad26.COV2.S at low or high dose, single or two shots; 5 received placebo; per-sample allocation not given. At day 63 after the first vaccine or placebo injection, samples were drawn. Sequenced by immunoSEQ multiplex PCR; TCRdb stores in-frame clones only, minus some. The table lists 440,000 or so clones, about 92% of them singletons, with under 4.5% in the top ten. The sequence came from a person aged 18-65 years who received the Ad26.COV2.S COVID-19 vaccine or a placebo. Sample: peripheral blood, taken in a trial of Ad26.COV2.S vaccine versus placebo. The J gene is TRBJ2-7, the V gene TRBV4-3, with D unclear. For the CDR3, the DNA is TGCGCCAGCAGCCAAGAGCTGGGTGCCTACGAGCAGTACTTC. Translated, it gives CASSQELGAYEQYF.